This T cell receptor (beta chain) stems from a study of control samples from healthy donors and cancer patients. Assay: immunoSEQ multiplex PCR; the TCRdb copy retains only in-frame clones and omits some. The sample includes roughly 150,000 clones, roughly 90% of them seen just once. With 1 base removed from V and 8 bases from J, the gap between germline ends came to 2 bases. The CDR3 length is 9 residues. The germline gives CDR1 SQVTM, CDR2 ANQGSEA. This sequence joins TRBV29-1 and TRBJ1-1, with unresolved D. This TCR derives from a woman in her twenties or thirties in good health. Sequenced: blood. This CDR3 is CSVEGEAFF. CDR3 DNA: TGCAGCGTTGAAGGGGAAGCTTTCTTT.